This T cell receptor (beta chain) was recovered during a study of shared clonotypes between healthy human individuals. Across the whole study: Each donor's CD4 naive and CD4 memory cells filled three plates apiece, CD8 naive two, and CD8 memory one.

General observations from the study: Generation probabilities of non-shared clonotypes were lower (relative to those shared by all four donors).

Unmatched junction bases numbered 2, after V lost 4 bases and J lost 1 base. Germline V gives CDR1 KGHSH, CDR2 LQKENI. The CDR3 sequence is 14 residues long. Concerning this clone: What it recognizes is unknown. Other DNA variants within this sample encode the same CDR3.

Each sample came from a Caucasian adult donor living in Nashville, Tennessee. Researchers partitioned CD4+ cells into CD45RA+ naive and CD45RA-negative memory subsets. Generated by immunoSEQ multiplex PCR, the TCRdb table keeps only in-frame clones and is missing some. The sample has some 2.4 million clones; roughly 93% are singletons. Sequencing used naive CD4+ T cells from PBMCs. Sample subset: CD45RA+ positively selected. The clonotype comes from a man younger than 35 in good health. Some clones in this sample may be carry-over from other donors' samples. The chain links TRBV18 to TRBJ2-5, with TRBD1 matching over 8 bases. Here the CDR3 reads CASSLGQAQETQYF. The CDR3 DNA reads as TGTGCCAGCTCACTGGGACAGGCCCAAGAGACCCAGTACTTC.